The 9 T cell receptor beta chains reported below all come from one sample, sequenced in a study of vaccination effects on CD4 cells after COVID-19 (dated by TCRdb to 2022 to 2024). The library was generated by the immunoSEQ multiplex PCR assay. The immuneACCESS repertoire file appears here via TCRdb, limited to in-frame rearrangements. These files lack a portion of the clones; in checked studies, under half of the deficit traces to unresolved V genes, and the cause of the others is not known. The sample table holds just under 75,000 clones, of which roughly 73% were seen once. The top ten clones comprise less than 2.5% of the sample. After less than eleven days of culture, CD4+ T cells were isolated with the EasySep CD4+ T cell isolation kit. Participants received two doses of either the BNT162b2 or the mRNA-1273 mRNA SARS-CoV-2 vaccine. The antigens of these receptors remain unknown. The specimen comprised CD4+ T cells from PBMCs cultured without peptide, sampled after COVID-19 vaccination. These TCRs come from a human donor who received a COVID-19 vaccine.

This clone appeared once. V is TRBV6-5 and J is TRBJ1-2, with D unclear. CDR1 MNHEY and CDR2 SVGAGI come from the germline V gene. The CDR3 sequence is 14 residues long. Trimming took 0 bases from V and 1 from J, leaving 6 bases between them. The CDR3 DNA sequence: TGTGCCAGCAGTTACTCCCGGATTAACTATGGCTACACCTTC. Translated, it gives CASSYSRINYGYTF.

The chain combines TRBV28 with TRBJ1-6; D possibly corresponds to TRBD1 (6 bases). CDR3 length: 15 amino acids. The germline V gene encodes CDR1 MDHEN and CDR2 SYDVKM. Trimming stripped 5 bases from V and 6 bases from J, with 14 bases between. CDR3 residues: CASSMNRVPNSPLHF. CDR3 sequence (DNA): TGTGCCAGCAGTATGAACAGGGTTCCTAATTCACCCCTCCACTTT.

Concerning this clone: This sample also contains other DNA sequences that code for the same CDR3. The rearrangement joins TRBV5-1 to TRBJ2-3; D is unresolved. The germline V gene has CDR1 SGHRS and CDR2 YFSETQ. CDR3 length equals 12 residues. The V and J ends lost 0 bases and 5 bases respectively, with 4 bases between them. CDR3 region: CASSLVEDTQYF. In DNA, the CDR3 is TGCGCCAGCAGCTTGGTTGAAGATACGCAGTATTTT.

The CDR3 bases are TGCAGTGCTAGTGACGAGGGGACCATCAATTCACCCCTCCACTTT. It codes for CSASDEGTINSPLHF. The chain combines TRBV20-1 with TRBJ1-6; possibly TRBD1 for D (5 bases). The V and J ends lost 3 bases and 7 bases respectively, with 16 bases between them. Germline assignment: CDR1 DFQATT and CDR2 SNEGSKA (reference sequence). The CDR3 is 15 residues long.

This chain links TRBV6-2 or TRBV6-3 with TRBJ1-2, with TRBD1 matching over 7 bases. CDR3 length equals 14 residues. The junction had 8 bases not matched to a gene; V was cut back by 6 bases and J by 4 bases. Germline-derived CDR1 and CDR2 are MNHEY and SVGEGT. The CDR3 coding sequence is TGTGCCAGCAGCGGGACAGATGAAGCCTATGGCTACACCTTC. This gives the protein CASSGTDEAYGYTF.

This chain uses TRBV5-1 with TRBJ1-2; D is possibly TRBD1 (5 bases). The V end was cut by 0 bases, the J end by 3 bases, with 6 bases between. Germline CDR1 reads SGHRS; CDR2 reads YFSETQ. The CDR3 has 13 amino acids. The CDR3 is CASSLEGDYGYTF. For the CDR3, the DNA is TGCGCCAGCAGCTTGGAAGGGGACTATGGCTACACCTTC. Based on the CDR3 plus reference TRBV5-1 and TRBJ1-2, the full variable domain is KAGVTQTPRYLIKTRGQQVTLSCSPISGHRSVSWYQQTPGQGLQFLFEYFSETQRNKGNFPGRFSGRQFSNSRSEMNVSTLELGDSALYLCASSLEGDYGYTFGSGTRLTVV.

This clone was counted a single time. V is TRBV12-3 or TRBV12-4 and J is TRBJ1-1; weak D call: TRBD1 (5 bases). The V end was cut by 4 bases, the J end by 6 bases, with 9 bases between. This CDR3 contains 12 residues. As DNA, the CDR3 is TGTGCCAGCAGTTCGGCAGGGTCTGAAGCTTTCTTT. This sequence encodes CASSSAGSEAFF.

The V and J genes are TRBV6-2 or TRBV6-3 and TRBJ1-2; tentatively, D is TRBD1 (5 bases). Germline loops: CDR1 MNHEY, CDR2 SVGEGT. V was pared by 4 bases and J by 4 bases, with 13 bases between. The CDR3 has 14 amino acids. This chain's CDR3 is CASSLQGIPYGYTF. The CDR3 DNA sequence: TGTGCCAGCAGTTTGCAGGGCATCCCCTATGGCTACACCTTC.

V is TRBV7-3 and J is TRBJ2-2; 8 bases map to TRBD2. In germline, CDR1 is SGHTA, CDR2 FQGTGA. This CDR3 region has 14 residues. V gave up 3 bases and J gave up 7 bases; unmatched junction bases: 4. The CDR3: CASSFGGGNGELFF. DNA for the CDR3: TGTGCCAGCAGCTTCGGGGGGGGGAACGGGGAGCTGTTTTTT.